This T cell receptor (beta chain) emerged from a study of blood T cell repertoires in COVID-19. Sequencing was performed with immunoSEQ multiplex PCR; in TCRdb, only in-frame clones are kept and a portion is missing. Among roughly 200,000 clones, about 90% were seen once, and the ten largest hold 1.2%. The clonotype was recovered from a man between 25 and 39 years old who had recovered from COVID-19. Sequencing was performed on PBMCs or T cells enriched from blood (not recorded which).

The CDR3 region has the DNA TGTGCCAGCAGCCCCTTTAGCGGGGGACCGGGAGATACGCAGTATTTT. It codes for CASSPFSGGPGDTQYF. This chain connects TRBV2 to TRBJ2-3; 9 positions match TRBD2. Germline V CDR1 and CDR2: SNHLY, FYNNEI. CDR3 length: 16 residues. After removal of 6 bases from V and 5 bases from J, the junction contained 12 bases not matched to a gene.